These T cell receptor beta chains were read from a single sample in a study of T cell changes during pregnancy in multiple sclerosis. Assay used: immunoSEQ multiplex PCR; TCRdb lists only in-frame clones, some missing. The sample lists about 44,000 clones, 96% occurring once. This specimen consisted of peripheral blood, obtained in the second trimester of pregnancy. The receptor source for this set is a female donor with multiple sclerosis, enrolled in a pregnancy study. Each CDR3 is given with its conserved first and last residue. The D gene is left open where the match is weak. Not all rows give a size; the values are once, few, many and, for expanded clones, a class.

clone_size j_call d_call v_call cdr3_nt cdr3_aa
. TRBJ1-2 . TRBV15 TGTGCCACCAGCAGCCGCCGGGACACCCCTTATGGCTACACCTTC CATSSRRDTPYGYTF
. TRBJ2-3 TRBD2 TRBV5-1 TGCGCCAGCAGCTCCGGGGGGGTCACAGATACGCAGTATTTT CASSSGGVTDTQYF
. TRBJ2-7 . TRBV12-5 TGTGCTAGTGGTAGCGGTTACGAGCAGTACTTC CASGSGYEQYF
. TRBJ2-5 TRBD2 TRBV7-7 TGTGCCAGCAGCTTAGGTTCTAGCGGGATGGAGACCCAGTACTTC CASSLGSSGMETQYF
. TRBJ2-7 TRBD2 TRBV6-1 TGTGCCAGCAAAGGACTAGCGGGAACCGAGCAGTACTTC CASKGLAGTEQYF
once TRBJ2-5 . TRBV2 TGTGCCAGCAGTGAAGTAACCCAGTACTTC CASSEVTQYF
. TRBJ1-2 . TRBV6-5 TGTGCCAGCAGCCCCGGGACACCCGATGGCTACACCTTC CASSPGTPDGYTF
. TRBJ2-1 . TRBV7-7 TGTGCCAGCAGCTTAGGTCCTATCAATGAGCAGTTCTTC CASSLGPINEQFF
. TRBJ1-1 TRBD1 TRBV28 TGTGCCAGCAGTCCCTTCAGGGGGAGGAACACTGAAGCTTTCTTT CASSPFRGRNTEAFF
few TRBJ2-1 TRBD1 TRBV4-2 TGTGCCAGCAGCCAGGACAGGGAACGAAGCTCCTACAATGAGCAGTTCTTC CASSQDRERSSYNEQFF
. TRBJ1-1 . TRBV11-2 TGTGCCAGCAGCCCAGGGTTGCTCATGAACACTGAAGCTTTCTTT CASSPGLLMNTEAFF
. TRBJ2-7 TRBD2 TRBV28 TGTGCCAGCAGTGCAGTTAGCGGGAGGGCCAATGAGCAGTACTTC CASSAVSGRANEQYF
. TRBJ2-7 TRBD2 TRBV13 TGTGCCAGCAGCTTCCGGACTAGCGGGAGTACAGGGCAGTACTTC CASSFRTSGSTGQYF
. TRBJ2-5 TRBD2 TRBV2 TGTGCCTCCCGGGGGGGGGAGACCCAGTACTTC CASRGGETQYF
. TRBJ2-1 TRBD2 TRBV19 TGTGCCACCTCCCGGGGGGGTATGAATGAGCAGTTCTTC CATSRGGMNEQFF
. TRBJ2-1 . TRBV27 TGTGCCAGCAGTTTGCTAAAAGGGCCAGGGGCCTCCTACAATGAGCAGTTCTTC CASSLLKGPGASYNEQFF